A selection of T cell receptor beta chains follows, all from one sample in a study of regulatory T cells in long-lasting Graves disease. TCRdb reanalysed the multiplex PCR reads using MiXCR and keeps one entry per CDR3 protein. The repertoire holds roughly 500,000 distinct CDR3 sequences, with around 12% as singletons. The sample also formed part of further work on T cells in Graves' hyperthyroidism and ophthalmopathy.

The sequenced sample was peripheral blood mononuclear cells (PBMCs), obtained at new diagnosis, from a patient treated with antithyroid drugs. The receptors were gathered from a woman aged 25 to 39 with Graves disease. The CDR3 runs from the conserved cysteine through the conserved F or W. A D gene is named only where the DNA matches it firmly. Not all rows give a size; the values are once, few, many and, for expanded clones, a class.

d_call	clone_size	v_call	j_call	cdr3_nt	cdr3_aa
-	-	TRBV9	TRBJ1-2	TGTGCCAGCAGCGCGACACTAGCTAACTATGGCTACACCTTC	CASSATLANYGYTF
-	many	TRBV2	TRBJ2-7	TGTGCCAGCGCGGCGAACTACGAGCAGTACTTC	CASAANYEQYF
-	many	TRBV20-1	TRBJ1-1	TGCAGTGCTTGTGACGGATTGAACACTGAAGCTTTCTTT	CSACDGLNTEAFF
TRBD1	many	TRBV7-3	TRBJ2-2	TGTGCCAGCAGGCGGGACAGGGAAGTCACCGGGGAGCTGTTTTTT	CASRRDREVTGELFF
-	few	TRBV5-5	TRBJ2-2	TGTGCCAGCAGCATAGACAGGCCCACCGGGGAGCTGTTTTTT	CASSIDRPTGELFF
TRBD2	many	TRBV11-2	TRBJ2-3	TGTGCCAGCAGCTTACGACTAGCGGGAACTAGCACAGATACGCAGTATTTT	CASSLRLAGTSTDTQYF
-	-	TRBV20-1	TRBJ1-1	TGCAGTGCTAGGGGGTGGCCGTCGAACACTAAAGCTTTCTTT	CSARGWPSNTKAFF
-	many	TRBV7-2	TRBJ2-5	TGTGCCAGCAGCTTAGGAGATTGGGCGGAGAAAGAGACCCAGTACTTC	CASSLGDWAEKETQYF
TRBD1	-	TRBV12-3/TRBV12-4	TRBJ1-2	TGTGCCAGCAGTTCCACTGACAGGGGGCAGGGGAACTATGGCTACACCTTC	CASSSTDRGQGNYGYTF
-	many	TRBV19	TRBJ1-1	TGTGCCAGTAGTACCCAAATGCGGACAGTGGACACTGAAGCTTTCTTT	CASSTQMRTVDTEAFF
-	few	TRBV18	TRBJ2-7	TGTGCCAGCTCACCGGGACTGGGGGTGAGGGAGCAGTACTTC	CASSPGLGVREQYF
TRBD1	many	TRBV20-1	TRBJ1-6	TGCAGTGCTAGTCTGCCTGACCGGGACAGCTTACATAATTCACCCCTCCACTTT	CSASLPDRDSLHNSPLHF
-	many	TRBV2	TRBJ1-5	TGTGCCAGCAGTGAAATGGCAGGGGATCAGCCCCAGCATTTT	CASSEMAGDQPQHF
-	-	TRBV11-3	TRBJ2-1	TGTGCCAGCAGCTTAGTGGGGTCACCCCAGTTCTTC	CASSLVGSPQFF
TRBD2	many	TRBV24-1	TRBJ2-1	TGTGCCACCAGTGCCCCCTGGGAGGGAGTGGGTATGGATGAGCAGTTCTTC	CATSAPWEGVGMDEQFF
-	many	TRBV7-3	TRBJ2-1	TGTGCCAGCAGCACACGGGGCGCCAGCTCCTACAATGAGCAGTTCTTC	CASSTRGASSYNEQFF
TRBD1	many	TRBV7-3	TRBJ2-5	TGTGCCAGCAGCCCGACAGGGGGCCGAGAGACCCAGTACTTC	CASSPTGGRETQYF
TRBD1	-	TRBV4-2	TRBJ2-7	TGTGCCAGCAGCAAGCTCGGGACAGGGTTCTTCAAGCAGTACTTC	CASSKLGTGFFKQYF
-	many	TRBV30	TRBJ1-1	TGTGCCTGGAGTGGCCTAGGATGGGACACTGAAGCTTTCTTT	CAWSGLGWDTEAFF
-	many	TRBV19	TRBJ1-6	TGTGCCAGTAGTATCTCAGGGTTTAAGTCACCCCTCCACTTT	CASSISGFKSPLHF
-	many	TRBV20-1	TRBJ1-4	TGCAGTGCTATCATTCGCGGGGGACCTAATGAAAAACTGTTTTTT	CSAIIRGGPNEKLFF
-	few	TRBV29-1	TRBJ1-3	TGCAGCGTCGCGACGCTCTCTGGAAACACCATATATTTT	CSVATLSGNTIYF
-	few	TRBV6-1	TRBJ2-1	TGTGCCAGCAGTGGGTCGGGACCTAACTCCTACAATGAGCAGTTCTTC	CASSGSGPNSYNEQFF
TRBD2	many	TRBV27	TRBJ2-1	TGTGCCAGCAGTTTCACACTAGCGGGAAGGGCGGACGAGCAGTTCTTC	CASSFTLAGRADEQFF
-	many	TRBV25-1	TRBJ1-1	TGTGCCAGCAGTGAGCCGCCAGGGAAGGAAGCTTTCTTT	CASSEPPGKEAFF
TRBD2	many	TRBV6-1	TRBJ2-7	TGTGCCAGCAGTCCCCAAGCGGGAGTGGGGGAGCAGTACTTC	CASSPQAGVGEQYF
TRBD2	many	TRBV6-2/TRBV6-3	TRBJ2-5	TGTGCCAGCAGACTAGCGGGAGCCCCCCAAGAGACCCAGTACTTC	CASRLAGAPQETQYF
-	-	TRBV4-2	TRBJ2-1	TGTGCCAGCAGCCCTTTCCGCCCGAATCCCAATGAGCAGTTCTTC	CASSPFRPNPNEQFF
-	few	TRBV6-1	TRBJ1-4	TGTGCCAGCAGCCGAGGGTGGGACCCTAATGAAAAACTGTTTTTT	CASSRGWDPNEKLFF
-	many	TRBV7-3	TRBJ2-3	TGTGCCAGCAGCTTAGGCTCCGGGGGGCAGTATTTT	CASSLGSGGQYF
-	-	TRBV30	TRBJ1-2	TGTGCCTGGAGATCAACCCGAGGGGGAGTATTCTATGGCTACACCTTC	CAWRSTRGGVFYGYTF
-	-	TRBV7-6	TRBJ2-7	TGTGCCAGCAGCGACCGGCCCTCGGGGGAGCAGTACTTC	CASSDRPSGEQYF
-	many	TRBV7-9	TRBJ2-7	TGTGCCAGCAGCTTAGGAGCGTCTGGTTCCCACGAGCAGTACTTC	CASSLGASGSHEQYF
-	few	TRBV6-1	TRBJ1-1	TGTGCCAGCAGTGAAAAAAGGGGAAGGACCAATGAAGCTTTCTTT	CASSEKRGRTNEAFF
TRBD1	many	TRBV30	TRBJ1-1	TGTGCCTGGACGGGACAGGGAATGAACACTGAAGCTTTCTTT	CAWTGQGMNTEAFF
-	many	TRBV28	TRBJ1-6	TGTGCCAGCACCCTGGCAGGGACTCCCCTCCACTTT	CASTLAGTPLHF
-	few	TRBV20-1	TRBJ1-4	TGCAGTGCCACCCCACCCCCGACAGATCCAACTAATGAAAAACTGTTTTTT	CSATPPPTDPTNEKLFF
-	many	TRBV28	TRBJ2-7	TGTGCCAGCAGGGTACAGGGATGGTCCTACGAGCAGTACTTC	CASRVQGWSYEQYF
-	many	TRBV11-3	TRBJ1-2	TGTGCCAGCAGCCGAAAGTCTGAAGACTACACCTTC	CASSRKSEDYTF
-	-	TRBV2	TRBJ2-7	TGTGCCAGCAATGGGATTATCTACGAGCAGTACTTC	CASNGIIYEQYF